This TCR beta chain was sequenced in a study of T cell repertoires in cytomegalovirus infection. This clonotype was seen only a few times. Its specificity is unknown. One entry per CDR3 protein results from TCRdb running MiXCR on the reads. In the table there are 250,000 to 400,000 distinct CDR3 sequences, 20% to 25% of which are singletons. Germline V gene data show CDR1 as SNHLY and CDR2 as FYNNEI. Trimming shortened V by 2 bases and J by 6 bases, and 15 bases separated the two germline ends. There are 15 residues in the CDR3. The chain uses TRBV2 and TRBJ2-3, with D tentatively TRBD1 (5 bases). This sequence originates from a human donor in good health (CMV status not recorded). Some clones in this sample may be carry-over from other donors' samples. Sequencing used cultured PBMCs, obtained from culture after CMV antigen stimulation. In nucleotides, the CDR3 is TGTGCCAGCAGTGAATCGGCAGGGCCACTTGATACGCAGTATTTT. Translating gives CASSESAGPLDTQYF.